This T cell receptor beta chain came from a study of T cell changes during pregnancy in multiple sclerosis. V dropped 6 bases and J dropped 6 bases, with 16 bases sitting between them. CDR1 is SGHRS, CDR2 YFSETQ, per germline. This CDR3 comprises 13 residues. Sequencing was performed with immunoSEQ multiplex PCR; in TCRdb, only in-frame clones are kept and a portion is missing. The sample records 19,000 or so clones, 88% being singletons. The source is a female donor in good health, enrolled as a control in a pregnancy study. The chain recombines TRBV5-1 with TRBJ2-7; D not resolved. Sequenced material: CD8+ T cells from peripheral blood mononuclear cells, taken after pregnancy. The DNA for the CDR3 is TGCGCCAGCACTGCGACGGGTACTGTCGAGCAGTACTTC. It codes for CASTATGTVEQYF.